Detailed here is one TCR gamma chain. This clone is characterized as medium-sized (0.01 to 0.1%). This receptor's antigen is unknown. Base quality data are lacking; no much larger clone is found one base away. Genomic DNA from peripheral blood mononuclear cells isolated from patients and controls was used for TCR sequencing. Controls were approximately 23 healthy adult blood donors, with a median age of approximately 69 years and around 12 males and approximately 11 females, matched to patients for age and sex. These data originate in a study of gamma delta lymphoproliferative disorders and STAT genes (dated by TCRdb to the late 2010s). Study-level background: The LymphoTrack Dx TCRG Assay was used to prepare gamma-chain libraries from at least 50 ng of genomic DNA. Within a larger immunophenotypic and STAT-mutation study, TCR gamma and delta CDR3 repertoires were profiled by deep sequencing in Tgammadelta lymphoproliferative disease patients and healthy controls. To confirm the results, all delta-chain samples and a couple of gamma-chain samples were sequenced a second time. Since no corresponding Invivoscribe delta assay was available, delta-chain libraries were prepared following the standard operating procedure of the EuroClonality-NGS working group. Paper-wide results and their limitations: It was noted by the authors that NGS specificity may be reduced at low frequencies, so confirmation of the public or private nature of leukemic clones is needed. Leukemic cells were skewed toward terminal effectors, whereas control T cells likely spanned varied maturation stages, a difference potentially limiting comparisons between patients and controls. In whole-repertoire clustering, patient gamma repertoires grouped separately from healthy controls, whereas delta repertoires showed no separation between groups. Almost every major gamma and delta clonotype found in patients was public, meaning shared with at least one healthy donor, with just a couple of gamma clonotypes being private to disease.

In both library methods, multiplex PCR was carried out with primers targeting conserved V and J regions of the TCR genes. The amplicons were purified, pooled and then sequenced on an Illumina MiSeq platform. The authors' pipeline ran thus. V(D)J alignment, clonotype assembly and translation were performed with MiXCR, whereas functionality assessment and CDR3 repertoire analyses were performed with VDJtools. CDR3 followed the IMGT definition, and analyses included only productive sequences that used functional genes, leaving out ORF genes and pseudogenes. Identical amino acid CDR3s of major clonotypes (frequency >=5%) were searched for across all patients and controls using a custom Python script. Clonotype frequencies in patients versus controls were compared with a one-sided non-parametric Wilcoxon test. Identical DNA sequences were merged into single rows after TCRdb reprocessed the public reads with CATT. The V and J calls reflect TCRdb's pipeline rather than the authors' work. The sample table contains about 1,200 gamma-chain clones; only one count was recorded for under 15% of them. The top ten clonotypes cover roughly 18% of the sample.

Reading the germline V gene (reference sequence) gives CDR1 VTNTFY and CDR2 YDVSTARD. The CDR3 covers 10 residues, taking in both the cysteine and the phenylalanine. Just CDR3 DNA is preserved here, 30 bases in frame from base 1. Here V drops 6 bases and J drops 13 bases, and the junction holds 5 bases not matched to any gene. This receptor was obtained from a human donor in good health. Recombination connected TRGV3 to TRGJP2. TCRdb records no J gene; here it was assigned by comparing the DNA to germline. Sequencing was done on a sample of blood. The CDR3 has the sequence CATWPLIKTF. The nucleotide sequence is given as TGTGCCACCTGGCCCTTGATCAAGACGTTT.